The 27 T cell receptor beta chains in this list originate from one sample, sequenced in a study of blood T cell repertoires in COVID-19. The data were produced by immunoSEQ multiplex PCR, yet TCRdb's version contains in-frame clones alone and is incomplete. This sample has roughly 290,000 clones; 70% to 90% occur once, and the top ten carry 3.5% to 5.5%. Sequenced: PBMCs or T cells enriched from blood (not recorded which). These receptors came from a woman in her twenties or thirties who had recovered from COVID-19.

This clone has ten or more counts. This chain connects TRBV19 to TRBJ1-2; D gene unclear. Looked up from germline, CDR1 is LNHDA and CDR2 is SQIVND (reference sequence). Trimming stripped 0 bases from V and 6 bases from J, with 5 bases between. This CDR3 region has 12 residues. The CDR3 is CASSIDRDGYTF. In nucleotides, the CDR3 is TGTGCCAGTAGTATAGATCGGGATGGCTACACCTTC.

This clone was counted only a few times. The chain has TRBV19 and TRBJ2-2; 7 nucleotides align to TRBD1. CDR3 length equals 16 residues. Germline V gene data show CDR1 as LNHDA and CDR2 as SQIVND (reference sequence). Trimming removed 1 base from V and 0 bases from J; junction bases left unmatched: 2. CDR3 in DNA: TGTGCCAGTAGTATAGGACAGGGAACGAACACCGGGGAGCTGTTTTTT. It yields the protein CASSIGQGTNTGELFF.

The chain links TRBV6-2 or TRBV6-3 to TRBJ2-1; D is undetermined. The CDR3 spans 17 residues. The V end lost 4 bases, the J end lost 3 bases, and 19 bases lay between the germline ends. Looked up from germline, CDR1 is MNHEY and CDR2 is SVGEGT. Here the CDR3 reads CASSLPFAAVDYNEQFF. CDR3 sequence (DNA): TGTGCCAGCAGTTTACCCTTCGCGGCCGTCGACTACAATGAGCAGTTCTTC.

The genes are TRBV12-3 or TRBV12-4 and TRBJ2-1; D is unclear. Trimming pared 5 bases from V and 1 base from J, leaving 3 bases between. This CDR3 is 12 amino acids long. CDR3 DNA: TGTGCCAGCAGTCTTTCCTACAATGAGCAGTTCTTC. Translated: CASSLSYNEQFF.

The chain has TRBV4-1 and TRBJ1-1, with D tentatively TRBD1 (5 bases). The CDR3 runs 13 residues. Trimming took off 5 bases at V and 4 bases at J, with 11 bases between the two ends. CDR1 is MGHRA and CDR2 is YSYEKL in the germline V gene. Here the CDR3 reads CASSYDSITEAFF. The CDR3 DNA sequence: TGCGCCAGCAGCTACGACAGTATCACTGAAGCTTTCTTT.

The CDR3 nucleotides are TGCGCCAGCAGCTACCATGAGGGTCGATACAATGAGCAGTTCTTC. It is translated as CASSYHEGRYNEQFF. This rearrangement joins TRBV4-1 to TRBJ2-1; D is possibly TRBD2 (5 bases). Trimming left V 5 bases short and J 4 bases short, with 15 bases between. The CDR3 consists of 15 residues. Germline CDR1 and CDR2: MGHRA and YSYEKL.

This clone has a single count. Other DNA sequences in this sample translate to the same CDR3. The chain is built from TRBV19 and TRBJ1-5; 7 bases are a match to TRBD1. This CDR3 is 14 amino acids long. The germline V gene has CDR1 LNHDA and CDR2 SQIVND (reference sequence). Trimming took 3 bases from V and 2 from J; bases not matched to a gene: 1. This CDR3 reads CASSIRGGNQPQHF. The CDR3 DNA follows: TGTGCCAGTAGTATCAGGGGGGGCAATCAGCCCCAGCATTTT.

V usage is TRBV12-3 or TRBV12-4 and J usage is TRBJ1-1, with a weak D call TRBD1 (5 bases). The CDR3 is 13 residues long. The V end lost 8 bases, the J end lost 3 bases, and 13 bases lay between the germline ends. CDR3 sequence reads: CASRRTLDTEAFF. The CDR3, as DNA: TGTGCCAGCCGCCGGACATTGGACACTGAAGCTTTCTTT.

This clone appeared a few times. The identical CDR3 is also encoded by other nucleotide sequences in the sample. V and J are TRBV5-1 and TRBJ2-7, with TRBD1 as a possible D gene (6 bases). Deletions cut 2 bases from V and 4 bases from J, with 7 bases between. Germline V gene data show CDR1 as SGHRS and CDR2 as YFSETQ. CDR3 length: 12 residues. CDR3 residues: CASSLQGYEQYF. The CDR3 bases are TGCGCCAGCAGCTTACAGGGATACGAGCAGTACTTC.

The gene calls are TRBV18 and TRBJ1-1; D gene unclear. The length of the CDR3 is 13 residues. V dropped 3 bases and J dropped 1 base, with 6 bases sitting between them. From germline, CDR1 is KGHSH and CDR2 LQKENI. The CDR3 spells CASSPQRNTEAFF. The CDR3 nucleotides read TGTGCCAGCTCACCGCAGCGGAACACTGAAGCTTTCTTT.

For the CDR3, the DNA is TGTGCCAGCAGCTCCTCCGGCAGGGTAGAAGAGACCCAGTACTTC. Translating gives CASSSSGRVEETQYF. The chain uses TRBV7-6 and TRBJ2-5; D is possibly TRBD1 (5 bases). Trimming shortened V by 4 bases and J by 3 bases, and 15 bases separated the two germline ends. The CDR3 spans 15 residues. Germline V gene sequence: CDR1 SGHVS, CDR2 FNYEAQ.

The rearrangement uses TRBV11-3 and TRBJ2-1, with 10 positions matching TRBD2. Germline loops: CDR1 SGHNT, CDR2 YENEEA. With V trimmed by 0 bases and J by 5 bases, 7 bases remained unmatched. This CDR3 contains 17 residues. As DNA, the CDR3 is TGTGCCAGCAGCTTAGAAGTAGCCCTAGCGGGAGACAATGAGCAGTTCTTC. This sequence encodes CASSLEVALAGDNEQFF.

For the CDR3, the DNA is TGCGCCAGCAGCCCGGTGGCGGGGGGGCGCTACGAGCAGTACTTC. It specifies CASSPVAGGRYEQYF. The chain combines TRBV4-1 with TRBJ2-7; TRBD2 matches 9 bases. This CDR3 has 15 residues. V shed 4 bases and J 3 bases; nucleotides not matched to a gene: 7. CDR1 is MGHRA, CDR2 YSYEKL, per germline.

This chain uses TRBV5-5 with TRBJ2-7; 7 positions agree with TRBD1. The CDR3 runs to 15 residues. V lost 2 bases, J lost 3 bases, and 8 bases stayed unmatched. Per the germline V gene, CDR1 is SGHKS and CDR2 is YYEKEE (reference sequence). Here the CDR3 DNA reads TGTGCCAGCAGCTTAGGGGGCAGTGGAGGCTACGAGCAGTACTTC. Translated, it gives CASSLGGSGGYEQYF.

V gene TRBV13 combines with J gene TRBJ1-2; 7 positions agree with TRBD1. Germline V CDR1 and CDR2: PRHDT, FYEKMQ (reference sequence). V was clipped by 5 bases and J by 2 bases; unmatched bases: 5. The CDR3 length is 14 residues. The CDR3 loop is CASSPRGKNYGYTF. The CDR3 coding sequence is TGTGCCAGCAGCCCCAGGGGGAAGAACTATGGCTACACCTTC. Full variable domain (remainder filled in from reference TRBV13 and TRBJ1-2): AAGVIQSPRHLIKEKRETATLKCYPIPRHDTVYWYQQGPGQDPQFLISFYEKMQSDKGSIPDRFSAQQFSDYHSELNMSSLELGDSALYFCASSPRGKNYGYTFGSGTRLTVV.

This clone was counted only a few times. The chain links TRBV5-4 to TRBJ1-6, with TRBD1 matching over 8 bases. This CDR3 spans 15 amino acids. Germline CDR1 SGHNT, CDR2 YYREEE (reference sequence). The V and J ends lost 4 bases and 7 bases, in that order; junction bases with no gene match: 7. The CDR3 DNA reads as TGTGCCAGCAGCATGGACAGGGCGAAAAATTCACCCCTCCACTTT. Encoded protein: CASSMDRAKNSPLHF.

This clone was recorded once. The rearrangement uses TRBV5-4 and TRBJ2-1, with 7 bases that match TRBD1. This CDR3 region has 14 residues. CDR1 SGHNT and CDR2 YYREEE come from the germline V gene (reference sequence). Trimming cost V 4 bases and J 8 bases; bases outside gene matches: 9. The chain's CDR3 is CASSPGTVYDEQFF. The CDR3, as DNA: TGTGCCAGCAGCCCAGGGACAGTTTACGATGAGCAGTTCTTC.

This chain links TRBV5-6 with TRBJ1-6; tentative D call: TRBD1 (5 bases). Trimming shortened V by 1 base and J by 7 bases, and 12 bases separated the two germline ends. The germline CDR1 and CDR2 sequences are SGHDT and YYEEEE. This CDR3 has 15 amino acids. The CDR3 spells CASSLPGLVNSPLHF. The CDR3 coding sequence is TGTGCCAGCAGCTTGCCGGGACTTGTGAATTCACCCCTCCACTTT.

V gene TRBV29-1 combines with J gene TRBJ1-2; D uncertain. The length of the CDR3 is 13 residues. CDR1 and CDR2 (germline): SQVTM, ANQGSEA. Trimming removed 5 bases from V and 0 bases from J, with 10 bases in between. CDR3 sequence (DNA): TGCAGCGTTACAATACTAGCTAACTATGGCTACACCTTC. Amino acid sequence: CSVTILANYGYTF.

This chain links TRBV28 with TRBJ1-5; D gene ambiguous. Germline V gene data show CDR1 as MDHEN and CDR2 as SYDVKM. The CDR3 loop spans 13 amino acids. V gave up 6 bases and J gave up 5 bases, with 11 bases separating them. CDR3 sequence: CASRGSNDQPQHF. In DNA, the CDR3 is TGTGCCAGCAGGGGGAGTAACGATCAGCCCCAGCATTTT.

This clone was observed a handful of times. The chain joins TRBV5-1 to TRBJ1-2; the D is unclear. The germline V and J ends were trimmed by 4 bases and 3 bases, with 13 bases remaining between them. Germline CDR1 SGHRS, CDR2 YFSETQ. CDR3 length: 14 residues. The CDR3 sequence is CASSPGVGDYGYTF. As DNA, the CDR3 is TGCGCCAGCAGCCCCGGGGTAGGTGACTATGGCTACACCTTC.

The chain has TRBV18 and TRBJ2-3; the D gene is possibly TRBD2 (6 bases). Germline CDR1 and CDR2: KGHSH and LQKENI. The CDR3 is made up of 15 amino acids. Trimming removed 0 bases from V and 3 bases from J, with 10 bases in between. This CDR3 reads CASSPPGTSTDTQYF. The DNA for the CDR3 is TGTGCCAGCTCACCACCGGGGACTTCTACAGATACGCAGTATTTT.

The V and J genes are TRBV28 and TRBJ1-5; D remains ambiguous. The CDR3 is made up of 17 amino acids. The germline V and J ends were trimmed by 3 bases and 0 bases, with 15 bases remaining between them. Germline V gene sequence: CDR1 MDHEN, CDR2 SYDVKM. The CDR3 loop reads CASSFVGVGYSNQPQHF. As DNA, the CDR3 is TGTGCCAGCAGTTTCGTCGGGGTCGGATATAGCAATCAGCCCCAGCATTTT.

The CDR3 bases are TGTGCCAGCAGTTTAGATACAGGGGTGAGTCAGGACACTGAAGCTTTCTTT. It codes for CASSLDTGVSQDTEAFF. The chain has TRBV28 and TRBJ1-1, with 7 positions matching TRBD1. The J segment lost 3 bases and the V segment lost 2 bases, leaving 12 bases of the junction unmatched. Germline V lookup: CDR1 MDHEN, CDR2 SYDVKM. The CDR3 is 17 amino acids.

This clone was counted between two and nine times. The J gene is TRBJ1-2, the V gene TRBV30; TRBD1 is a possible D gene (6 bases). Trimming pared 3 bases from V and 6 bases from J, leaving 17 bases between. CDR3 length: 14 amino acids. Germline lookup yields CDR1 GTSNPN and CDR2 SVGIG (reference sequence). CDR3 sequence: CAWSVDGGADGYTF. The CDR3 DNA reads TGTGCCTGGAGCGTCGATGGGGGGGCGGATGGCTACACCTTC. The full variable domain, completed using reference TRBV30 and TRBJ1-2, is SQTIHQWPATLVQPVGSPLSLECTVEGTSNPNLYWYRQAAGRGLQLLFYSVGIGQISSEVPQNLSASRPQDRQFILSSKKLLLSDSGFYLCAWSVDGGADGYTFGSGTRLTVV.

The chain couples TRBV10-3 to TRBJ1-3, with D uncertain. There are 13 residues in the CDR3. Germline V gives CDR1 ENHRY, CDR2 SYGVKD. The ends were cut back, 3 bases at V and 0 bases at J, with 3 bases in the middle. The chain's CDR3 is CAISDSSGNTIYF. For the CDR3, the DNA is TGTGCCATCAGTGACAGCTCTGGAAACACCATATATTTT.

This clone showed up just once. V usage is TRBV5-1 and J usage is TRBJ1-2; D not certain. Trimming took off 0 bases at V and 1 base at J, with 13 bases between the two ends. Germline V CDR1 and CDR2: SGHRS, YFSETQ. The CDR3 has 16 residues. CDR3 sequence reads: CASSLESGEFNYGYTF. DNA for the CDR3: TGCGCCAGCAGCTTGGAGTCGGGAGAGTTTAACTATGGCTACACCTTC.